The 12 T cell receptor beta chains below come from one sample, sequenced in a study of Ad26.COV2.S vaccination and SARS-CoV-2 variants (dated by TCRdb to about 2021). According to the study, the label for this sample's treatment or condition signals: 15 to 20 received Ad26.COV2.S at low or high dose, single or two shots; 5 received placebo; per-sample allocation not given. For vaccine and placebo recipients, the sequenced repertoires came from samples collected on day 63 after the first injection. The method was the immunoSEQ multiplex PCR assay. The source is immuneACCESS, and TCRdb retained only in-frame sequences with V and J called. Part of the clones is not carried over; for the studies checked, unresolved V genes explain less than half of this, and the remainder is unexplained. This sample is represented by fewer than 600,000 clones; nearly 90% of them were singletons. The top ten hold under 2% of the sample.

Sequenced here: peripheral blood, sampled in a trial of Ad26.COV2.S vaccine versus placebo. The receptors stem from a person between 18 and 59 years old who received the Ad26.COV2.S COVID-19 vaccine or a placebo.

The genes are TRBV6-2 or TRBV6-3 and TRBJ1-5, with TRBD1 as a possible D gene (5 bases). The CDR3 is 16 amino acids. Germline CDR1 reads MNHEY; CDR2 reads SVGEGT. With 6 bases removed from V and 0 bases from J, the gap between germline ends came to 15 bases. Here the CDR3 reads CASSPRAGYSNQPQHF. The CDR3 nucleotides are TGTGCCAGCAGCCCTAGAGCAGGGTATAGCAATCAGCCCCAGCATTTT.

The chain joins TRBV7-9 to TRBJ1-1, with D perhaps matching TRBD1 (5 bases). This CDR3 has 12 residues. CDR1 is SEHNR, CDR2 FQNEAQ, per germline (reference sequence). V gave up 2 bases and J gave up 12 bases, with 13 bases separating them. In DNA form, the CDR3 reads TGTGCCAGCAGCTTAACAGGCCCGGTATCTTTCTTT. As protein: CASSLTGPVSFF.

The rearrangement uses TRBV2 and TRBJ1-1, with D unresolved. The CDR3 length is 13 residues. The V and J ends lost 7 bases and 6 bases respectively, with 15 bases between them. Per germline, CDR1 SNHLY and CDR2 FYNNEI. CDR3 in amino acids: CASILVGIAEAFF. Here the CDR3 DNA reads TGTGCCAGCATTCTAGTAGGGATCGCTGAAGCTTTCTTT.

This sequence joins TRBV7-2 and TRBJ2-1; tentative D call: TRBD1 (5 bases). Per the germline V gene, CDR1 is SGHTA and CDR2 is FQGNSA. Trimming removed 4 bases at V and 7 bases at J, with 17 bases between. The CDR3 length is 15 residues. The CDR3 region has the DNA TGTGCCAGCAGCTCGACACAGGTCCGGCTGAATGAGCAGTTCTTC. This gives the protein CASSSTQVRLNEQFF.

This clone was detected only once. The J gene is TRBJ1-3, the V gene TRBV7-2; D remains ambiguous. This CDR3 has 15 residues. Trimming took off 5 bases at V and 0 bases at J, with 11 bases between the two ends. Germline V gene sequence: CDR1 SGHTA, CDR2 FQGNSA. The CDR3 reads CASSTGINSGNTIYF. CDR3 DNA: TGTGCCAGCAGCACTGGTATCAACTCTGGAAACACCATATATTTT.

This chain links TRBV5-8 with TRBJ1-3; no definite D call. CDR1 SGHTS and CDR2 YDEGEE come from the germline V gene. The CDR3 is 16 amino acids. V was cut by 5 bases and J by 0 bases, with 15 bases left in between. The DNA for the CDR3 is TGTGCCAGCAGTCCTACCCGAGCCTTCTCTGGAAACACCATATATTTT. It specifies CASSPTRAFSGNTIYF.

The chain is built from TRBV6-5 and TRBJ1-2, with TRBD1 matching over 7 bases. The CDR3 spans 14 residues. Trimming removed 5 bases from V and 7 bases from J; junction bases left unmatched: 10. Germline assignment: CDR1 MNHEY and CDR2 SVGAGI. The CDR3 protein is CASSIIRQGGGYTF. Written as DNA, the CDR3 is TGTGCCAGCAGTATAATTAGACAGGGCGGTGGCTACACCTTC.

This sequence joins TRBV5-8 and TRBJ1-4; D is possibly TRBD1 (6 bases). The CDR3 totals 16 residues. The V end lost 4 bases, the J end lost 6 bases, and 19 bases lay between the germline ends. Germline assignment: CDR1 SGHTS and CDR2 YDEGEE. CDR3 region: CASSHGGTGQYEKLFF. In DNA, the CDR3 is TGTGCCAGCAGCCACGGGGGCACAGGTCAATATGAAAAACTGTTTTTT.

The rearrangement uses TRBV28 and TRBJ1-5; D is unclear. V dropped 6 bases and J dropped 2 bases, with 17 bases sitting between them. This CDR3 contains 16 residues. Germline V CDR1 and CDR2: MDHEN, SYDVKM. CDR3 region: CASRYKPTWGNQPQHF. In DNA, the CDR3 is TGTGCCAGCAGGTACAAGCCTACGTGGGGCAATCAGCCCCAGCATTTT.

V and J are TRBV27 and TRBJ1-5; TRBD1 is a possible D gene (6 bases). V lost 4 bases and J lost 1, with 8 bases in between. Germline CDR1 MNHEY, CDR2 SMNVEV (reference sequence). The CDR3 sequence is 14 residues long. The CDR3 sequence: CASSSRGSNQPQHF. DNA for the CDR3: TGTGCCAGCAGTTCCAGGGGAAGCAATCAGCCCCAGCATTTT.

The rearrangement joins TRBV14 to TRBJ2-7; D may correspond to TRBD1 or TRBD2 (5 bases each). V lost 0 bases to trimming and J lost 3 bases, with 15 bases between them. Germline V CDR1 and CDR2: SGHDN, FVKESK. This CDR3 has 16 residues. The CDR3 protein is CASSQDSGTPHYEQYF. CDR3 nucleotides: TGTGCCAGCAGCCAAGATTCCGGGACGCCGCACTACGAGCAGTACTTC.

The rearrangement joins TRBV2 to TRBJ2-7; D is perhaps TRBD1 (6 bases). The V and J ends lost 6 bases and 2 bases respectively, with 17 bases between them. This CDR3 has 15 residues. Germline CDR1 is SNHLY and CDR2 is FYNNEI. Here the CDR3 reads CASRAPRQAPYEQYF. CDR3 nucleotide sequence: TGTGCCAGCAGGGCCCCTCGACAGGCCCCCTACGAGCAGTACTTC.